This TCR beta chain is drawn from a study of response to subunit inactivated influenza vaccine. Study-wide results and caveats: The authors offered the suggestion that each seasonal influenza vaccination recruits few new T cells.

This clonotype was counted only a few times. Its specificity is unknown. Germline-derived CDR1 and CDR2 are LGHNA and YNFKEQ. The V end was cut by 1 base, the J end by 5 bases, with 14 bases between. The CDR3 contains 15 residues. TCRdb reprocessed the RT-PCR reads via MiXCR and lists one record per CDR3 protein. The table lists roughly 700,000 distinct CDR3 sequences, around 14% of them singletons. The chain joins TRBV4-2 to TRBJ1-1, with a tentative D call TRBD1 (6 bases). The starting material was PBMCs from blood, obtained approximately 12 days after vaccination. The receptor's source is a man over 45 who received an inactivated influenza vaccine. This CDR3 is CASSQGGGVGTEAFF. In DNA, the CDR3 is TGTGCCAGCAGCCAAGGAGGGGGGGTAGGAACTGAAGCTTTCTTT.